The sequence of this T cell receptor (beta chain) was determined in a study of T-cell reconstitution after alpha-beta-depleted transplantation in children. Unique molecular identifiers were incorporated when the TCRbeta library was constructed. TCRdb recomputed calls from the PCR reads with MiXCR, one row per CDR3 protein. This sample yields about 580,000 distinct CDR3 sequences, of which 25% to 30% are seen a single time; less than 40% belongs to the top ten. Worth noting for this clonotype: Its target is unknown.

Germline lookup yields CDR1 SNHLY and CDR2 FYNNEI. Trimming left V 8 bases short and J 4 bases short, with 14 bases between. The CDR3 has 13 amino acids. General study results and limits: The origin of high day-60 TCRbeta diversity in some patients lay in surviving recipient T cells and thymic progenitors. Several hundred graft clones that had expanded were reportedly the source of alpha-beta T cells about two months after transplant. T cells produced anew were the main source of T-cell counts and diversity one year after transplant.

The rearrangement joins TRBV2 to TRBJ2-5; the D call may be TRBD1 or TRBD2 (5 bases each). The clonotype comes from a boy under two years old with Wiskott-Aldrich syndrome, due to receive a stem cell transplant. The input for sequencing was PBMCs, taken before TCRalphabeta/CD19-depleted stem cell transplant. The CDR3 is CASRKGRVETQYF. The CDR3, as DNA: TGTGCCAGCCGGAAGGGACGAGTAGAGACCCAGTACTTC.